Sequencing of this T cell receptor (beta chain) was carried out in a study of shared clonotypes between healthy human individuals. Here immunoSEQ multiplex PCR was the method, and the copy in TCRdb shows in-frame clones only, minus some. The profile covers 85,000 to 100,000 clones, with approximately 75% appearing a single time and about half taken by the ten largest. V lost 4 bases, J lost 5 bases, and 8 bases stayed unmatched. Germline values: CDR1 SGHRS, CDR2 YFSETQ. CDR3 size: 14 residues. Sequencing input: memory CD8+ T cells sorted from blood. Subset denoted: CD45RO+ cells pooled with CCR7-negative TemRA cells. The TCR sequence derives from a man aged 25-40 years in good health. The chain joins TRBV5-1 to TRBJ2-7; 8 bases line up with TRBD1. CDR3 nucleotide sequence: TGCGCCAGCAGCCTATGGACAGGGAAAGACGAGCAGTACTTC. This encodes CASSLWTGKDEQYF.